These T cell receptor beta chains were read from a single sample in a study of blood T cell repertoires in COVID-19. TCRdb keeps only in-frame clones here, not all; method: immunoSEQ multiplex PCR. The table shows 200,000 to 300,000 clones, with 75% to 90% occurring only once. The sequenced sample consisted of peripheral blood. These receptors were taken from a woman aged 40 to 50 with acute or convalescent COVID-19. The CDR3 runs from the conserved cysteine through the conserved F or W. The D gene is left open where the match is weak. Only some rows state a clone size, as once, few, many or a class for expanded clones.

TRBD1,TRBJ1-2,-,TRBV28,TGTGCCAGCAGTAGGGACAGGGAAGGCTATGGCTACACCTTC,CASSRDREGYGYTF
TRBD2,TRBJ2-3,-,TRBV2,TGTGCCAGCAGTGAAGGAGCGGGGGCCCGAGATACGCAGTATTTT,CASSEGAGARDTQYF
TRBD1,TRBJ1-2,-,TRBV11-2,TGTGCCAGCAGCTTAGTCAGGGGGCCCCCGCAGAATGGCTACACCTTC,CASSLVRGPPQNGYTF
TRBD1,TRBJ1-2,-,TRBV20-1,TGCAGTGCTAGTCAGACCGGGACAGAGAACTATGGCTACACCTTC,CSASQTGTENYGYTF
TRBD1,TRBJ1-2,-,TRBV19,TGTGCCAGTAGTATAGGCCAGGGGGCAGAAGGCTACACCTTC,CASSIGQGAEGYTF
-,TRBJ2-1,-,TRBV4-1,TGCGCCAGCAGCCAGAGGGACGGGAGCTCCTACAATGAGCAGTTCTTC,CASSQRDGSSYNEQFF
-,TRBJ1-5,-,TRBV5-4,TGTGCCAGCAGCTCGGGGTTCAATCAGCCCCAGCATTTT,CASSSGFNQPQHF
TRBD1,TRBJ2-2,once,TRBV24-1,TGTGCCACCAGTGATCCGACAGGGTGGGGCACCGGGGAGCTGTTTTTT,CATSDPTGWGTGELFF
-,TRBJ1-4,-,TRBV27,TGTGCCAGCAGTCAACTCCTGGACAGTGCAACTAATGAAAAACTGTTTTTT,CASSQLLDSATNEKLFF
-,TRBJ1-1,-,TRBV7-8,TGTGCCAGCAGCCCATGGGAGGGCAGGGACACTGAAGCTTTCTTT,CASSPWEGRDTEAFF
TRBD1,TRBJ1-6,-,TRBV25-1,TGTGCCAGCAGGGACAGGGATTCTTCACCCCTCCACTTT,CASRDRDSSPLHF
-,TRBJ1-1,-,TRBV7-9,TGTGCCAGCAGCCCCCATAGTGAGGACACTGAAGCTTTCTTT,CASSPHSEDTEAFF
-,TRBJ1-2,once,TRBV7-2,TGTGCCAGCACCGAGAGAGGTCGCCGTTCTTCTAACTATGGCTACACCTTC,CASTERGRRSSNYGYTF
-,TRBJ2-4,once,TRBV12-3/TRBV12-4,TGTGCCAGCACCAGGTCAGCCAAAAACATTCAGTACTTC,CASTRSAKNIQYF
-,TRBJ1-1,-,TRBV12-3/TRBV12-4,TGTGCCAGCAGTTTCGTCGAGGGAGCGGCTTTCTTT,CASSFVEGAAFF
TRBD1,TRBJ1-2,-,TRBV2,TGTGCCAGCAGTGAAAATGGAGGGGGCCGGGGCTATGGCTACACCTTC,CASSENGGGRGYGYTF
-,TRBJ1-1,-,TRBV5-1,TGCGCCAGCAGCTTCGACGTAGCGAACACTGAAGCTTTCTTT,CASSFDVANTEAFF
-,TRBJ1-1,few,TRBV30,TGTGCCTGGATGGGGGGGGTATCTGAAGCTTTCTTT,CAWMGGVSEAFF
-,TRBJ2-3,-,TRBV27,TGTGCCAGCCGGGAAGGGGCAGGGGCCAGCACAGATACGCAGTATTTT,CASREGAGASTDTQYF
-,TRBJ1-2,-,TRBV11-2,TGTGCCAGCAGCCCCCCCCGGAACTATGGCTACACCTTC,CASSPPRNYGYTF
-,TRBJ1-3,-,TRBV19,TGTGCCAGTAGTACCCTAGCTGGAAACACCATATATTTT,CASSTLAGNTIYF
-,TRBJ1-2,-,TRBV30,TGTGCCTGGAGTAGGAACAGGATCTATGGCTACACCTTC,CAWSRNRIYGYTF
-,TRBJ2-6,few,TRBV9,TGTGCCAGCAGAAGTACAGGGTCTGGGGCCAACGTCCTGACTTTC,CASRSTGSGANVLTF
-,TRBJ1-5,-,TRBV19,TGTGCCAGTAGTATTTTTTCAGGGGCGAGGCCAACGCAGCCCCAGCATTTT,CASSIFSGARPTQPQHF
TRBD2,TRBJ2-1,-,TRBV5-1,TGCGCCACCAGGGGCGGGGGGAAATACAATGAGCAGTTCTTC,CATRGGGKYNEQFF
-,TRBJ1-4,once,TRBV25-1,TGTGCCAGCATGAGGCAGGGGAATCGGGGAATGTTTTTT,CASMRQGNRGMFF
TRBD1,TRBJ1-1,-,TRBV10-1,TGCGCCAGCCGGGACAGCATGAACACTGAAGCTTTCTTT,CASRDSMNTEAFF
-,TRBJ1-6,-,TRBV30,TGTGCCTGGAGTGGGGAGACGGTAGCCCCCCTCCACTTT,CAWSGETVAPLHF
TRBD1,TRBJ1-1,-,TRBV5-8,TGTGCCAGCAGCTCGGGACAGCTGAACACTGAAGCTTTCTTT,CASSSGQLNTEAFF
TRBD1,TRBJ1-5,-,TRBV15,TGTGCCACCAGCAGAGAGCGGGGACAGAATAGCAATCAGCCCCAGCATTTT,CATSRERGQNSNQPQHF
-,TRBJ1-5,-,TRBV10-3,TGTGCCATCAGTGAGGGACAGACCGGGGGCAATCAGCCCCAGCATTTT,CAISEGQTGGNQPQHF
-,TRBJ1-1,once,TRBV14,TGTGCCAGCAGCCAAGGAGGGAACACTGAAGCTTTCTTT,CASSQGGNTEAFF
-,TRBJ1-3,-,TRBV10-3,TGTGCCATCACTGACACGAGCTCTGGAAACACCATATATTTT,CAITDTSSGNTIYF
TRBD2,TRBJ2-1,once,TRBV6-4,TGTGCCAGCAGTGACGTGGGGGGGGCCTACAATGAGCAGTTCTTC,CASSDVGGAYNEQFF
-,TRBJ1-1,-,TRBV12-3/TRBV12-4,TGTGCCAGCAGACCGACAGCGAACACTGAAGCTTTCTTT,CASRPTANTEAFF
TRBD1,TRBJ1-2,once,TRBV6-4,TGTGCCAGCAGCCCCGGGACAGGCTATGGCTACACCTTC,CASSPGTGYGYTF
TRBD2,TRBJ2-1,-,TRBV27,TGTGCCAGCAGTCGTATAGCGGGGGACAATGAGCAGTTCTTC,CASSRIAGDNEQFF
TRBD2,TRBJ2-3,-,TRBV11-2,TGTGCCAGCAGCTTATCGGTACTTCTAGCGGGGACTAGCACAGATACGCAGTATTTT,CASSLSVLLAGTSTDTQYF
TRBD1,TRBJ1-2,-,TRBV2,TGTGCCAGCATGCCCGGGACAGGGGTAAGCTATGGCTACACCTTC,CASMPGTGVSYGYTF
TRBD1,TRBJ1-5,-,TRBV2,TGTGCCAGCAAGGTGGGACAGCCCAATCAGCCCCAGCATTTT,CASKVGQPNQPQHF
-,TRBJ1-2,-,TRBV7-3,TGTGCCAGCAGCCCCCACAGCAGGGCCTATGGCTACACCTTC,CASSPHSRAYGYTF
TRBD1,TRBJ2-5,-,TRBV6-5,TGTGCCAGCAGGCCAGGGGGACAAGAGACCCAGTACTTC,CASRPGGQETQYF
-,TRBJ1-2,-,TRBV5-1,TGCGCCAGCAGCCCATCTGGACAGAGTAACTATGGCTACACCTTC,CASSPSGQSNYGYTF
-,TRBJ1-1,-,TRBV12-5,TGTGCTAGTGGTTTCGGGACTCCTGGAAGTGAAGCTTTCTTT,CASGFGTPGSEAFF
-,TRBJ2-2,-,TRBV9,TGTGCCAGCAGCACTTGGGAGGACGGGGAGCTGTTTTTT,CASSTWEDGELFF
TRBD1,TRBJ1-6,-,TRBV7-6,TGTGCCAGCAGCCCGCGACAGGGCAATTCACCCCTCCACTTT,CASSPRQGNSPLHF
TRBD2,TRBJ2-1,-,TRBV6-2/TRBV6-3,TGTGCCAGCAGTTACTCGAGGGCGGGGGGTAACAATGAGCAGTTCTTC,CASSYSRAGGNNEQFF
-,TRBJ1-4,-,TRBV10-3,TGTGCCGCGACGTCAGGGATCCGTGAAAAACTGTTTTTT,CAATSGIREKLFF
-,TRBJ1-1,-,TRBV5-1,TGCGCCAGCAGCTTGACCAGGGTCGGGTTGAACACTGAAGCTTTCTTT,CASSLTRVGLNTEAFF
TRBD1,TRBJ1-2,-,TRBV5-4,TGTGCCAGCAGCCAATCCTCTTTAAGGGGGCATAGAGGCTACACCTTC,CASSQSSLRGHRGYTF
-,TRBJ2-5,once,TRBV6-5,TGTGCCAGCGGGGGAGGAGAGACCCAGTACTTC,CASGGGETQYF